This T cell receptor (beta chain) is from a study of beta chain features in type 1 diabetes (dated by TCRdb to 2016 to 2019). In terms of the full investigation: Patients and healthy donors did not differ in mean age, gender distribution, total cell number or subset yield. A total of around 100 million sorted cells were examined across all samples, and RNA yield correlated strongly with the number of cells per subset. Whereas all 28 donors provided naive and central memory subsets, regulatory and stem cell-like memory subsets were isolated from just 8 patients and roughly 8 healthy donors. The study compared TCRB repertoires of sorted circulating CD4+ T cell subsets between recently diagnosed type 1 diabetes patients and matched healthy donors.

All of the isolated RNA was reverse transcribed with the High Capacity cDNA Reverse Transcription Kit, so expressed TCRB transcripts were sequenced. Deep immunoSEQ sequencing was performed on naive, central memory and regulatory T cell samples, with an average of roughly 3.5 million total reads per sample. Sorted cells were lysed in RLT buffer and RNA was extracted with DNase-treated RNeasy Micro or Mini kits, depending on cell number. To prevent cross-contamination, every cell subset was processed on its own, while patient and healthy donor samples were processed together. Using the immunoSEQ multiplex PCR, TCRB sequences were amplified from cDNA into 87-bp fragments spanning the CDR3 region. Amplicons were sequenced on the Illumina HiSeq platform. On the authors' methods: Synthetic template baselines were used to correct PCR bias computationally, reads within Hamming distance 2 were collapsed, and singletons that could not be merged were discarded. Reads were aligned against IMGT so that V, D and J genes, CDR3 length and insertions or deletions at six rearrangement sites could be assigned. Within each subset, clonotype counts were normalized to the number of sorted cells before true diversity and Gini coefficients were calculated with the tcR R package. Repertoire sharing was quantified using the overlap coefficient calculated on TCRB nucleotide sequences. Out-of-frame TCRB sequences from naive cells were analyzed as a proxy for the pre-selection repertoire. TCRdb re-hosts the immuneACCESS table, in-frame sequences only. Its copies lack some clones; in the studies checked, an unresolved V gene accounts for under half of them, and the cause for the rest is not known. The V and J calls and clone size come from that table; D and trimming were worked out from the DNA. The sample table contains more than 120,000 clones; only one count was recorded for under 11% of them. Together, the top ten hold around 1.2% of the sample.

Each donor gave one peripheral blood draw, averaging approximately 0.12 L, which was collected into heparinised tubes. Using a panel that included CD45RO, CCR7, CD25, CD127, CD95 and CD27, naive, central memory, regulatory and stem cell-like memory CD4+ T cells were sorted on a BD FACSAria II. All sorted populations exceeded 98% purity. PBMCs were separated immediately by Lymphoprep density gradient centrifugation and were stained directly, without being cultured. So that batch effects would be minimized, each experiment stained and sorted samples in pairs, pairing one healthy donor with one patient. Broader findings and caveats from the paper: Fewer insertions and more nucleotide deletions at VDJ recombination sites were observed in patients with type 1 diabetes, implying thymic rearrangement abnormalities. Naive, central memory and regulatory TCRB repertoires appeared to be more similar among patients than among healthy donors. PCR may preferentially amplify shorter templates, but because patient and control samples were amplified and corrected together, any resulting skew would affect both groups equally. HLA sub-analyses involved small numbers of individuals, so any influence of HLA type on TCRB rearrangement remained unresolved. Because cDNA was sequenced instead of genomic DNA, activated cells with high expression could be over-represented, although the groups did not differ in activation or CD3 levels. Type 1 diabetes patients showed a moderate but significant shortening of TCRB CDR3 length in all four CD4+ subsets.

The CDR3 has 15 amino acids, counting the end cysteine and phenylalanine. Solely the CDR3 DNA is kept, with 45 bases framed from the first base. CDR1 MDHEN and CDR2 SYDVKM are derived from the germline V gene. At the junction V is shortened by 4 bases and J by 5 bases, with 18 bases in between. This clone was detected only a few times. The specificity of this receptor is unknown. No quality values exist for individual bases; no much larger clone is one base distant. The specimen sequenced was naive CD4+ T cells from blood. In light of the paper, this sample's cell subset or site label describes: true naive CD4+ T cells. The chain was built from TRBV28 and TRBJ2-7, with the D gene call left open. The sequence came from a man younger than 35 in good health. The nucleotides are TGTGCCAGCAGTTCCCAGCAGGCCCTGGCCGACGAGCAGTACTTC. This sequence encodes CASSSQQALADEQYF.